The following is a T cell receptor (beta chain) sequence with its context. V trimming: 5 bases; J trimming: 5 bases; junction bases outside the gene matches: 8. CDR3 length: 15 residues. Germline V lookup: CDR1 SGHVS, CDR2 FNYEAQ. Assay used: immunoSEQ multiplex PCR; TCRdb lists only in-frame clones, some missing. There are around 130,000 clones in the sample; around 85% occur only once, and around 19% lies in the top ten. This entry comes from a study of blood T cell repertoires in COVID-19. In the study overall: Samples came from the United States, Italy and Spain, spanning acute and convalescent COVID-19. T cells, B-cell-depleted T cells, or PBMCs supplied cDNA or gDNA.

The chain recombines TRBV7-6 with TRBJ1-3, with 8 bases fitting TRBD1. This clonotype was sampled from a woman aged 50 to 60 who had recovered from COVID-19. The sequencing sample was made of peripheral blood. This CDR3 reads CASSERQGKRNTIYF. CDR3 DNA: TGTGCCAGCAGCGAACGACAGGGGAAGAGAAACACCATATATTTT.